These T cell receptor beta chains were read from a single sample in a study of blood T cell repertoires in COVID-19. Libraries were prepared by immunoSEQ multiplex PCR; TCRdb keeps only in-frame clonotypes and omits some of them. This repertoire shows a few hundred thousand clones, roughly 85% found once; its top ten account for roughly 2%. Sample: PBMCs or T cells enriched from blood (not recorded which). These receptor sequences come from a young man who had recovered from COVID-19. CDR3s include the opening cysteine and the closing phenylalanine or tryptophan. Each record gives: clone size, CDR3 length, V gene, J gene, D gene, CDR3 DNA, CDR3 protein. D genes are given only for firm matches. Some rows have no size entry. The others give once, few or many, or a class for an expanded clone.

clone_size: .
cdr3_length: 14
v_call: TRBV11-2
j_call: TRBJ1-5
d_call: .
cdr3_nt: TGTGCCAGCAGTCCAACAGGGAGCAATCAGCCCCAGCATTTT
cdr3_aa: CASSPTGSNQPQHF

clone_size: once
cdr3_length: 13
v_call: TRBV12-3/TRBV12-4
j_call: TRBJ1-2
d_call: .
cdr3_nt: TGTGCCAGCAGCCGCACAGGGATCTATGGCTACACCTTC
cdr3_aa: CASSRTGIYGYTF

clone_size: .
cdr3_length: 16
v_call: TRBV4-2
j_call: TRBJ2-2
d_call: .
cdr3_nt: TGTGCCAGCAGCCAAGAATCAGGGTTCGGCACCGGGGAGCTGTTTTTT
cdr3_aa: CASSQESGFGTGELFF

clone_size: .
cdr3_length: 15
v_call: TRBV5-4
j_call: TRBJ2-3
d_call: TRBD2
cdr3_nt: TGTGCCAGCAGCTTTAGCGGGGGCTCCCCAGATACGCAGTATTTT
cdr3_aa: CASSFSGGSPDTQYF

clone_size: few
cdr3_length: 15
v_call: TRBV6-1
j_call: TRBJ1-2
d_call: .
cdr3_nt: TGTGCCAGCAGTGAAGATAGGGCAGGGAACTATGGCTACACCTTC
cdr3_aa: CASSEDRAGNYGYTF

clone_size: once
cdr3_length: 15
v_call: TRBV6-5
j_call: TRBJ2-7
d_call: .
cdr3_nt: TGTGCCAGCAGAGACGGACAGTTGTCCCCATACGAGCAGTACTTC
cdr3_aa: CASRDGQLSPYEQYF

clone_size: .
cdr3_length: 15
v_call: TRBV7-3
j_call: TRBJ2-5
d_call: TRBD2
cdr3_nt: TGTGCCAGCAGCTTCATCGCGGGGGGGCAAGAGACCCAGTACTTC
cdr3_aa: CASSFIAGGQETQYF

clone_size: .
cdr3_length: 14
v_call: TRBV27
j_call: TRBJ2-7
d_call: .
cdr3_nt: TGTGCCAGCAGTTCAAGATGGAGCTCCTACGAGCAGTACTTC
cdr3_aa: CASSSRWSSYEQYF

clone_size: .
cdr3_length: 14
v_call: TRBV3-1/TRBV3-2
j_call: TRBJ1-3
d_call: .
cdr3_nt: TGTGCCAGCAGCCAAGGGGGCACTCGAAACACCATATATTTT
cdr3_aa: CASSQGGTRNTIYF

clone_size: .
cdr3_length: 16
v_call: TRBV24-1
j_call: TRBJ2-2
d_call: .
cdr3_nt: TGTGCCACCACGGGTTCCAATTCCGGGGACACCGGGGAGCTGTTTTTT
cdr3_aa: CATTGSNSGDTGELFF

clone_size: .
cdr3_length: 13
v_call: TRBV3-1/TRBV3-2
j_call: TRBJ2-1
d_call: .
cdr3_nt: TGTGCCAGCAGCCAAGATAGGGGTAATGAGCAGTTCTTC
cdr3_aa: CASSQDRGNEQFF

clone_size: .
cdr3_length: 14
v_call: TRBV6-1
j_call: TRBJ1-1
d_call: TRBD1
cdr3_nt: TGTGCCAGCAGTGACCGGGGACAGGGCACTGAAGCTTTCTTT
cdr3_aa: CASSDRGQGTEAFF

clone_size: once
cdr3_length: 13
v_call: TRBV25-1
j_call: TRBJ1-5
d_call: TRBD1
cdr3_nt: TGTGCCAGCACCGACAGGGCCAATCAGCCCCAGCATTTT
cdr3_aa: CASTDRANQPQHF

clone_size: .
cdr3_length: 17
v_call: TRBV29-1
j_call: TRBJ2-5
d_call: TRBD1
cdr3_nt: TGCAGCGTTGAAGATCTTTGGGGGACAGGGGGAGGGGAGACCCAGTACTTC
cdr3_aa: CSVEDLWGTGGGETQYF

clone_size: .
cdr3_length: 18
v_call: TRBV6-2/TRBV6-3
j_call: TRBJ1-6
d_call: TRBD1
cdr3_nt: TGTGCCAGCAGCCCCGACAGGGGGAGCTCCTACTATAATTCACCCCTCCACTTT
cdr3_aa: CASSPDRGSSYYNSPLHF

clone_size: .
cdr3_length: 11
v_call: TRBV27
j_call: TRBJ1-5
d_call: .
cdr3_nt: TGTGCCAGCAGATCTACGGGGCCCCAGCATTTT
cdr3_aa: CASRSTGPQHF

clone_size: .
cdr3_length: 11
v_call: TRBV10-3
j_call: TRBJ2-7
d_call: .
cdr3_nt: TGTGCCATCAGTGAGTTGGCAGGCACGTACTTC
cdr3_aa: CAISELAGTYF

clone_size: .
cdr3_length: 16
v_call: TRBV12-5
j_call: TRBJ2-3
d_call: TRBD1
cdr3_nt: TGTGCTAGTGGGCCCCCTCCGACAGGGGGAGTAGATACGCAGTATTTT
cdr3_aa: CASGPPPTGGVDTQYF

clone_size: .
cdr3_length: 14
v_call: TRBV6-5
j_call: TRBJ2-3
d_call: .
cdr3_nt: TGTGCCAGCAGCCTGGACACTAGCACAGATACGCAGTATTTT
cdr3_aa: CASSLDTSTDTQYF

clone_size: .
cdr3_length: 12
v_call: TRBV7-2
j_call: TRBJ2-1
d_call: .
cdr3_nt: TGTGCCAGCAGCACCGGGTACAATGAGCAGTTCTTC
cdr3_aa: CASSTGYNEQFF

clone_size: .
cdr3_length: 14
v_call: TRBV11-2
j_call: TRBJ1-1
d_call: .
cdr3_nt: TGTGCCAGCAGCTTATGGGCAGTTGCTACTGAAGCTTTCTTT
cdr3_aa: CASSLWAVATEAFF

clone_size: .
cdr3_length: 13
v_call: TRBV19
j_call: TRBJ1-2
d_call: TRBD1
cdr3_nt: TGTGCCAGTACTCCGACAGGGGAGTATGGCTACACCTTC
cdr3_aa: CASTPTGEYGYTF

clone_size: .
cdr3_length: 15
v_call: TRBV11-2
j_call: TRBJ2-5
d_call: .
cdr3_nt: TGTGCCAGCAGCTTAAAGGAGGGGGCGCTTGAGACCCAGTACTTC
cdr3_aa: CASSLKEGALETQYF

clone_size: .
cdr3_length: 15
v_call: TRBV24-1
j_call: TRBJ2-2
d_call: .
cdr3_nt: TGTGCCACCAGTGATCCGACAGGGAACACCGGGGAGCTGTTTTTT
cdr3_aa: CATSDPTGNTGELFF

clone_size: .
cdr3_length: 14
v_call: TRBV6-5
j_call: TRBJ2-3
d_call: TRBD1
cdr3_nt: TGTGCCAGCAGTTCCAACAGGGGTGCAGATACGCAGTATTTT
cdr3_aa: CASSSNRGADTQYF

clone_size: few
cdr3_length: 13
v_call: TRBV7-8
j_call: TRBJ1-5
d_call: .
cdr3_nt: TGTGCCAGCAGCTTACGTCGGAATCAGCCCCAGCATTTT
cdr3_aa: CASSLRRNQPQHF

clone_size: .
cdr3_length: 15
v_call: TRBV19
j_call: TRBJ1-3
d_call: .
cdr3_nt: TGTGCCAGTAGTATAGAAGGGGTCGGAAGAAACACCATATATTTT
cdr3_aa: CASSIEGVGRNTIYF

clone_size: .
cdr3_length: 14
v_call: TRBV19
j_call: TRBJ1-2
d_call: TRBD1
cdr3_nt: TGTGCCAGCAGCCTACAGGGGGCCGACTATGGCTACACCTTC
cdr3_aa: CASSLQGADYGYTF

clone_size: .
cdr3_length: 18
v_call: TRBV5-4
j_call: TRBJ2-3
d_call: TRBD2
cdr3_nt: TGTGCCAGCAGCTCTGAAGGCGACCAGCGGGGGAGCACAGATACGCAGTATTTT
cdr3_aa: CASSSEGDQRGSTDTQYF

clone_size: .
cdr3_length: 15
v_call: TRBV2
j_call: TRBJ2-7
d_call: TRBD1
cdr3_nt: TGTGCCAGCAGCGTCCCGGGACAGCATACCTACGAGCAGTACTTC
cdr3_aa: CASSVPGQHTYEQYF

clone_size: .
cdr3_length: 15
v_call: TRBV4-1
j_call: TRBJ2-2
d_call: .
cdr3_nt: TGCGCCAGCAGCCAATACGACAGGCCCACCGGGGAGCTGTTTTTT
cdr3_aa: CASSQYDRPTGELFF

clone_size: .
cdr3_length: 16
v_call: TRBV5-1
j_call: TRBJ2-7
d_call: TRBD1
cdr3_nt: TGCGCCAGCAGCTCAATCCGGGACAGGGTCGGGTACGAGCAGTACTTC
cdr3_aa: CASSSIRDRVGYEQYF

clone_size: few
cdr3_length: 17
v_call: TRBV6-2/TRBV6-3
j_call: TRBJ1-5
d_call: TRBD1
cdr3_nt: TGTGCCAGCAGGTACGGGGACAGCGGTTATAGCAATCAGCCCCAGCATTTT
cdr3_aa: CASRYGDSGYSNQPQHF

clone_size: .
cdr3_length: 14
v_call: TRBV30
j_call: TRBJ1-1
d_call: .
cdr3_nt: TGTGCCTGGAATCGAGGGACATCGAACACTGAAGCTTTCTTT
cdr3_aa: CAWNRGTSNTEAFF

clone_size: .
cdr3_length: 10
v_call: TRBV19
j_call: TRBJ2-1
d_call: TRBD2
cdr3_nt: TGTGCCACCTCGGGGGGGGGACAGTTCTTC
cdr3_aa: CATSGGGQFF

clone_size: few
cdr3_length: 16
v_call: TRBV5-5
j_call: TRBJ2-2
d_call: TRBD1
cdr3_nt: TGTGCCAGCAGCTCCACAGGGGGCGCAGGTACCGGGGAGCTGTTTTTT
cdr3_aa: CASSSTGGAGTGELFF

clone_size: .
cdr3_length: 13
v_call: TRBV12-3/TRBV12-4
j_call: TRBJ1-2
d_call: .
cdr3_nt: TGTGCCAGCAGTTTTAGAGTCGGCTATGGCTACACCTTC
cdr3_aa: CASSFRVGYGYTF

clone_size: .
cdr3_length: 14
v_call: TRBV5-1
j_call: TRBJ2-7
d_call: TRBD1
cdr3_nt: TGCGCCAGCAGCTTACAGGGGGCAGGCTACGAGCAGTACTTC
cdr3_aa: CASSLQGAGYEQYF

clone_size: .
cdr3_length: 15
v_call: TRBV4-3
j_call: TRBJ1-5
d_call: TRBD1
cdr3_nt: TGCGCCAGCAGCCACGACAGGGGGCAGGGTCAGCCCCAGCATTTT
cdr3_aa: CASSHDRGQGQPQHF

clone_size: .
cdr3_length: 15
v_call: TRBV5-8
j_call: TRBJ1-3
d_call: .
cdr3_nt: TGTGCCAGCACCTTGGCGCCGAGCTCTGGAAACACCATATATTTT
cdr3_aa: CASTLAPSSGNTIYF

clone_size: .
cdr3_length: 19
v_call: TRBV19
j_call: TRBJ1-6
d_call: TRBD1
cdr3_nt: TGTGCCAGTAGTTCCCCCTCGGACAGGGGAGCCCTAGTCAGTTCACCCCTCCACTTT
cdr3_aa: CASSSPSDRGALVSSPLHF

clone_size: .
cdr3_length: 12
v_call: TRBV19
j_call: TRBJ1-1
d_call: .
cdr3_nt: TGTGCCAGTAGTATCGCCGGTTCTCAAGCTTTCTTT
cdr3_aa: CASSIAGSQAFF

clone_size: .
cdr3_length: 14
v_call: TRBV9
j_call: TRBJ1-5
d_call: .
cdr3_nt: TGTGCCAGCAGCGTAGGCGGCGGCGCTCAGCCCCAGCATTTT
cdr3_aa: CASSVGGGAQPQHF

clone_size: once
cdr3_length: 13
v_call: TRBV19
j_call: TRBJ1-6
d_call: .
cdr3_nt: TGTGCCAGTGGTCCCAGCGCTAATTCACCCCTCCACTTT
cdr3_aa: CASGPSANSPLHF

clone_size: .
cdr3_length: 13
v_call: TRBV12-3/TRBV12-4
j_call: TRBJ1-2
d_call: .
cdr3_nt: TGTGCCAGCAGGGTTCGGGGTCGGTATGGCTACACCTTC
cdr3_aa: CASRVRGRYGYTF

clone_size: .
cdr3_length: 17
v_call: TRBV5-4
j_call: TRBJ2-1
d_call: TRBD2
cdr3_nt: TGTGCCAGCAGCCCCCAAACTAGCGGGGGTTTTAGTGGTGAGCAGTTCTTC
cdr3_aa: CASSPQTSGGFSGEQFF

clone_size: few
cdr3_length: 14
v_call: TRBV7-2
j_call: TRBJ2-7
d_call: .
cdr3_nt: TGTGCCAGCAGCTTCCCGGGGAGCTCCTACGAGCAGTACTTC
cdr3_aa: CASSFPGSSYEQYF

clone_size: once
cdr3_length: 14
v_call: TRBV6-5
j_call: TRBJ1-5
d_call: .
cdr3_nt: TGTGCCAGCAGTTACTTGGGGGGAGGTCAGCCCCAGCATTTT
cdr3_aa: CASSYLGGGQPQHF

clone_size: few
cdr3_length: 12
v_call: TRBV12-3/TRBV12-4
j_call: TRBJ1-3
d_call: .
cdr3_nt: TGTGCCAGTGCCTTGGGCGGGAACACCATATATTTT
cdr3_aa: CASALGGNTIYF

clone_size: .
cdr3_length: 12
v_call: TRBV2
j_call: TRBJ2-7
d_call: .
cdr3_nt: TGTGCCAGCAGTGAAGCTGTGGCCGAGCAGTACTTC
cdr3_aa: CASSEAVAEQYF

clone_size: .
cdr3_length: 16
v_call: TRBV4-2
j_call: TRBJ2-7
d_call: TRBD1
cdr3_nt: TGTGCCAGCAGCCAGAATTTATGGACAGGTTATTCCGAGCAGTACTTC
cdr3_aa: CASSQNLWTGYSEQYF

clone_size: .
cdr3_length: 14
v_call: TRBV10-3
j_call: TRBJ1-1
d_call: .
cdr3_nt: TGTGCCATCAGTGAGTCGACAGGCTACACTGAAGCTTTCTTT
cdr3_aa: CAISESTGYTEAFF

clone_size: .
cdr3_length: 15
v_call: TRBV9
j_call: TRBJ2-2
d_call: TRBD1
cdr3_nt: TGTGCCAGCAGCGTAGGACAGGGCCCTTTCGTGGAGCTGTTTTTT
cdr3_aa: CASSVGQGPFVELFF

clone_size: .
cdr3_length: 14
v_call: TRBV7-8
j_call: TRBJ1-5
d_call: .
cdr3_nt: TGTGCCAGCAGCTTAGGGCGGGTAAATCAGCCCCAGCATTTT
cdr3_aa: CASSLGRVNQPQHF

clone_size: .
cdr3_length: 13
v_call: TRBV18
j_call: TRBJ1-2
d_call: TRBD1
cdr3_nt: TGTGCCAGCTCACAGGACAGGGTCTATGGCTACACCTTC
cdr3_aa: CASSQDRVYGYTF

clone_size: once
cdr3_length: 20
v_call: TRBV3-1/TRBV3-2
j_call: TRBJ1-1
d_call: TRBD1
cdr3_nt: TGTGCCAGCAGCCCATCCCGAAAACAGGGGTTGGTCCTTAAGGTGAGTGAAGCTTTCTTT
cdr3_aa: CASSPSRKQGLVLKVSEAFF

clone_size: few
cdr3_length: 15
v_call: TRBV27
j_call: TRBJ1-6
d_call: .
cdr3_nt: TGTGCCAGCAGTCCCAGGGTCTTAAATAATTCACCCCTCCACTTT
cdr3_aa: CASSPRVLNNSPLHF